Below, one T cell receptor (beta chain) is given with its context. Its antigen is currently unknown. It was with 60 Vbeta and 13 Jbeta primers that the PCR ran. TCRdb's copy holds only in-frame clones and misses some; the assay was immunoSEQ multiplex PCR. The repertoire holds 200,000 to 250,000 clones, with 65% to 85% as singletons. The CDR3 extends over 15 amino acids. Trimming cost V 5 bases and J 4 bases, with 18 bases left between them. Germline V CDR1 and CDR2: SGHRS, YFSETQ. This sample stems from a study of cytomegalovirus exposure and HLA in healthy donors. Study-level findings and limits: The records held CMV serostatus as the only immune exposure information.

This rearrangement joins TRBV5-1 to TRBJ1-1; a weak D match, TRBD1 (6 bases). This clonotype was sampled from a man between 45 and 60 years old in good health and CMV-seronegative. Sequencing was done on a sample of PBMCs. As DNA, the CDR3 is TGCGCCAGCAGGACGGACAGCTCCCCAAGCACTGAAGCTTTCTTT. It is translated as CASRTDSSPSTEAFF.